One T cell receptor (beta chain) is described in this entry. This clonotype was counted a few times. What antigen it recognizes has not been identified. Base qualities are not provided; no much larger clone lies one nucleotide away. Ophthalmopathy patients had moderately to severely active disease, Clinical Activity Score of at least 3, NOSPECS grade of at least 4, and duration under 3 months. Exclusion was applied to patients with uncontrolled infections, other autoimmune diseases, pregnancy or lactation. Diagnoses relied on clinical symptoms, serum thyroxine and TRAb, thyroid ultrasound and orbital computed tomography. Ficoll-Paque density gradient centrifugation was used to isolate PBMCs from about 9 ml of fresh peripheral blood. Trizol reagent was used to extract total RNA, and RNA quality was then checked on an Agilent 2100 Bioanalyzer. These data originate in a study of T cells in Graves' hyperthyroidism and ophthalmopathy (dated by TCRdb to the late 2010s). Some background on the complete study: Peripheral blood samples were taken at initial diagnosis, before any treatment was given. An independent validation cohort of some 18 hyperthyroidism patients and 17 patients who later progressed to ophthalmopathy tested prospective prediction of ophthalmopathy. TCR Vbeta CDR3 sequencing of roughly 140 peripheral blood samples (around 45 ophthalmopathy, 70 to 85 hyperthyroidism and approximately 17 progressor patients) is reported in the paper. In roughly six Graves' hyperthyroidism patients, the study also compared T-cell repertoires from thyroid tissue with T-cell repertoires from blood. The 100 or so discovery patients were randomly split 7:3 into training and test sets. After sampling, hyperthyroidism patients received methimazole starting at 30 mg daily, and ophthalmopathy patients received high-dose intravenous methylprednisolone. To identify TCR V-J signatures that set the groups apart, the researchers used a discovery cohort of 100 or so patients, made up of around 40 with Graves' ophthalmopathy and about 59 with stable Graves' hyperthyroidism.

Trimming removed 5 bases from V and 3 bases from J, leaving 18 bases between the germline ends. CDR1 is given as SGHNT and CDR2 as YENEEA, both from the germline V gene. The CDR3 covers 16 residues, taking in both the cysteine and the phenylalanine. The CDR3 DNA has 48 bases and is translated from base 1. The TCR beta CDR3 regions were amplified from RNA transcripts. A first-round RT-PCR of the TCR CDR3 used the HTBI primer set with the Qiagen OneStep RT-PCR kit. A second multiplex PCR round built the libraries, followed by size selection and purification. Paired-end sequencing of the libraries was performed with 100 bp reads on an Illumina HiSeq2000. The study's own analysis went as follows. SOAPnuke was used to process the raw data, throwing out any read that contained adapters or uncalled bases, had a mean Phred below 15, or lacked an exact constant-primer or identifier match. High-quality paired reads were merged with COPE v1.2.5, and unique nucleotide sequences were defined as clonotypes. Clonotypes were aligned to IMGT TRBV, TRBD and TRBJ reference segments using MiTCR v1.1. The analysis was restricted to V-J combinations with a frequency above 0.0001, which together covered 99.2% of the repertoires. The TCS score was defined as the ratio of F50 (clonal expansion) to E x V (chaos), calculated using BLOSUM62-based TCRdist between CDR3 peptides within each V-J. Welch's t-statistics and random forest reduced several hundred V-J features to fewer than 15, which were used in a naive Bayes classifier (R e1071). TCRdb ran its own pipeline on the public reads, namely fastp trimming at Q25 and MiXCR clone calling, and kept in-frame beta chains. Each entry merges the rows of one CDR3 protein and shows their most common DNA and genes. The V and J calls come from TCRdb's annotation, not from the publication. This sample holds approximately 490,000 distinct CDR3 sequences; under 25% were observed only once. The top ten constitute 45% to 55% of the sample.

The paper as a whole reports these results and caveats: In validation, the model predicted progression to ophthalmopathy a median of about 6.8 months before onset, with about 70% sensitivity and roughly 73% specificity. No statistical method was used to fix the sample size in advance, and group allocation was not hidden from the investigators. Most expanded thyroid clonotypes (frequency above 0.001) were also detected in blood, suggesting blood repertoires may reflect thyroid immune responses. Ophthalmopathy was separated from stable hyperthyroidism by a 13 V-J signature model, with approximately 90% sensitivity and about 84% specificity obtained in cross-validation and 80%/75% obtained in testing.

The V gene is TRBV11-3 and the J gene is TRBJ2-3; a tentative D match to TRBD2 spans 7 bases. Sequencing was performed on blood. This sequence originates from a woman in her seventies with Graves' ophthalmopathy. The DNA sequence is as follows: TGTGCCAGCAGCCTACAGGCGGGGGCCTTTACAGATACGCAGTATTTT. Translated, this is CASSLQAGAFTDTQYF.